These 22 T cell receptor beta chains came from one sample sequenced in a study of blood T cell repertoires in COVID-19. The protocol was immunoSEQ multiplex PCR, while the TCRdb copy is restricted to in-frame clones and leaves out a portion. The sample yields around 60,000 clones, 70% to 90% seen once. The sample comprised peripheral blood. Receptor source: a man aged 65 to 79 with acute or convalescent COVID-19.

The V gene is TRBV4-1, the J gene TRBJ1-6; D unclear. Trimming shortened V by 0 bases and J by 1 base, and 7 bases separated the two germline ends. Looked up from germline, CDR1 is MGHRA and CDR2 is YSYEKL. CDR3 length: 16 residues. CDR3 DNA: TGCGCCAGCAGCCAAGATTACAGTTCCTATAATTCACCCCTCCACTTT. This encodes CASSQDYSSYNSPLHF.

As regards this clone: The same CDR3 is also encoded by other DNA sequences in this sample. The chain has TRBV28 and TRBJ2-1; D is ambiguous. CDR1 is MDHEN, CDR2 SYDVKM, per germline. V dropped 8 bases and J dropped 1 base, with 6 bases sitting between them. The CDR3 has 12 residues. CDR3 sequence: CASSGSYNEQFF. The DNA for the CDR3 is TGTGCCAGCTCAGGTTCCTACAATGAGCAGTTCTTC.

CDR3 bases: TGTGCCACCAGGAGCTCCTACGAGCAGTACTTC. Amino acid sequence: CATRSSYEQYF. The gene calls are TRBV6-5 and TRBJ2-7; D not certain. Germline lookup yields CDR1 MNHEY and CDR2 SVGAGI. V lost 10 bases, J lost 0 bases, and 7 bases lay in between. The CDR3 has 11 residues.

This clone has just one count. The V call is TRBV5-1, the J call TRBJ1-3, with D perhaps TRBD1 (5 bases). The CDR3 loop spans 16 amino acids. Germline V gene sequence: CDR1 SGHRS, CDR2 YFSETQ. V lost 0 bases, J lost 0 bases, and 10 bases lay in between. The CDR3 bases are TGCGCCAGCAGCTTGGAATGGGGGGTCTCTGGAAACACCATATATTTT. It is translated as CASSLEWGVSGNTIYF.

V usage is TRBV19 and J usage is TRBJ1-4; 9 bases agree with TRBD1. With 7 bases clipped from V and 8 bases from J, the junction kept 8 bases outside the gene matches. This CDR3 has 14 amino acids. Germline V CDR1 and CDR2: LNHDA, SQIVND (reference sequence). The CDR3 DNA reads TGTGCCAGTACCTCGGGACAGGGAGACGAAAAACTGTTTTTT. Amino acids: CASTSGQGDEKLFF.

This chain joins TRBV19 and TRBJ1-4; 8 nucleotides line up with TRBD1. The J segment lost 8 bases and the V segment lost 9 bases, leaving 8 bases of the junction unmatched. Germline V gene lookup returns CDR1 LNHDA and CDR2 SQIVND (reference sequence). CDR3 size: 13 residues. CDR3 bases: TGTGCCAGCGCAGGACAGGGAAGCGAAAAACTGTTTTTT. This sequence encodes CASAGQGSEKLFF.

The rearrangement links TRBV6-5 to TRBJ1-5, with D possibly matching TRBD1 (6 bases). Germline values: CDR1 MNHEY, CDR2 SVGAGI. This CDR3 contains 16 residues. V was clipped by 4 bases and J by 7 bases, with 20 bases between them. CDR3 in DNA: TGTGCCAGCAGTTTCCCGGCGGGGGGGGGCGGGCAGCCCCAGCATTTT. It is translated as CASSFPAGGGGQPQHF.

The V call is TRBV5-1, the J call TRBJ2-1; a weak D match, TRBD1 (6 bases). Germline loops: CDR1 SGHRS, CDR2 YFSETQ. The V end lost 2 bases, the J end lost 2 bases, and 14 bases lay between the germline ends. There are 16 residues in the CDR3. CDR3 bases: TGCGCCAGCAGCTTACCCGGGACATCCACCTACAATGAGCAGTTCTTC. Amino acids: CASSLPGTSTYNEQFF. Together with reference TRBV5-1 and TRBJ2-1, the CDR3 gives the full variable domain: KAGVTQTPRYLIKTRGQQVTLSCSPISGHRSVSWYQQTPGQGLQFLFEYFSETQRNKGNFPGRFSGRQFSNSRSEMNVSTLELGDSALYLCASSLPGTSTYNEQFFGPGTRLTVL.

The genes are TRBV5-6 and TRBJ2-1; a possible D gene is TRBD1 (6 bases). The CDR3 has 16 residues. Germline values: CDR1 SGHDT, CDR2 YYEEEE. Between the trimmed V and J ends, which lost 6 bases and 4 bases, there was a span of 20 bases. The CDR3 DNA reads as TGTGCCAGCACCGCCTCCTCCGGGACATTTTACAATGAGCAGTTCTTC. Protein product: CASTASSGTFYNEQFF. The variable domain in full, with the rest retrieved from reference TRBV5-6 and TRBJ2-1, is DAGVTQSPTHLIKTRGQQVTLRCSPKSGHDTVSWYQQALGQGPQFIFQYYEEEERQRGNFPDRFSGHQFPNYSSELNVNALLLGDSALYLCASTASSGTFYNEQFFGPGTRLTVL.

The CDR3 loop is CASSVEQFYGSPLHF. Written as DNA, the CDR3 is TGCGCCAGCAGCGTGGAACAGTTCTACGGATCACCCCTCCACTTT. V gene TRBV5-1 combines with J gene TRBJ1-6; D gene uncertain. The CDR3 length is 15 residues. Trimming pared 4 bases from V and 10 bases from J, leaving 18 bases between. CDR1 SGHRS and CDR2 YFSETQ come from the germline V gene. The complete variable domain, with remaining parts taken from reference TRBV5-1 and TRBJ1-6, reads KAGVTQTPRYLIKTRGQQVTLSCSPISGHRSVSWYQQTPGQGLQFLFEYFSETQRNKGNFPGRFSGRQFSNSRSEMNVSTLELGDSALYLCASSVEQFYGSPLHFGNGTRLTVT.

The chain is built from TRBV5-6 and TRBJ1-3; no reliable D call. The CDR3 has 16 amino acids. The V and J ends lost 4 bases and 0 bases respectively, with 14 bases between them. The germline gives CDR1 SGHDT, CDR2 YYEEEE. The CDR3 region has the DNA TGTGCCAGCAGCGACACCCGCTTCCACTCTGGAAACACCATATATTTT. As protein: CASSDTRFHSGNTIYF.

The CDR3, as DNA: TGCGCCAGCAGCCTGGGACTAGCGGGGGGGACAGATACGCAGTATTTT. This codes for CASSLGLAGGTDTQYF. The V and J genes are TRBV5-1 and TRBJ2-3; 16 positions agree with TRBD2. With 4 bases clipped from V and 3 bases from J, the junction kept 2 bases outside the gene matches. Germline V CDR1 and CDR2: SGHRS, YFSETQ. The CDR3 loop spans 16 amino acids.

The chain couples TRBV6-5 to TRBJ1-3, with 8 nucleotides matching TRBD1. Germline V lookup: CDR1 MNHEY, CDR2 SVGAGI. J lost 0 bases, V lost 6 bases, and 4 bases had no gene match. This CDR3 has 15 amino acids. The CDR3 loop reads CASSDRGSSGNTIYF. Written as DNA, the CDR3 is TGTGCCAGCAGCGACAGGGGAAGCTCTGGAAACACCATATATTTT.

The chain is built from TRBV5-4 and TRBJ2-7, with D tentatively TRBD1 (6 bases). Germline lookup yields CDR1 SGHNT and CDR2 YYREEE (reference sequence). The V end was cut by 5 bases, the J end by 5 bases, with 17 bases between. The CDR3 has 14 residues. In nucleotides, the CDR3 is TGTGCCAGCAGAGGTGTGGGGGCCGGCGACGAGCAGTACTTC. Its translation: CASRGVGAGDEQYF.

This chain uses TRBV28 with TRBJ2-5; 9 bases align to TRBD1. CDR1 MDHEN and CDR2 SYDVKM come from the germline V gene. With V trimmed by 7 bases and J by 5 bases, 11 bases remained unmatched. CDR3 length: 15 amino acids. The CDR3 is CASNRPTGGVETQYF. The CDR3 region has the DNA TGTGCCAGCAACCGCCCTACAGGGGGCGTTGAGACCCAGTACTTC.

This clone was detected once. The genes are TRBV5-5 and TRBJ2-3; tentatively, D is TRBD2 (6 bases). The V end lost 4 bases, the J end lost 0 bases, and 15 bases lay between the germline ends. The CDR3 sequence is 16 residues long. The germline CDR1 and CDR2 sequences are SGHKS and YYEKEE (reference sequence). CDR3 sequence reads: CASSTAGRGSTDTQYF. The CDR3 nucleotides read TGTGCCAGCAGCACCGCTGGGCGGGGTAGCACAGATACGCAGTATTTT.

This sequence joins TRBV10-2 and TRBJ2-1, with 8 positions matching TRBD2. From germline, CDR1 is WSHSY and CDR2 SAAADI. CDR3 length: 16 amino acids. J lost 4 bases, V lost 5 bases, and 10 bases had no gene match. The CDR3 is CASSRRGAGVYNEQFF. The CDR3 DNA reads TGCGCCAGCAGTAGGAGGGGAGCGGGGGTATACAATGAGCAGTTCTTC.

The chain carries TRBV5-4 and TRBJ2-1, with 9 nucleotides matching TRBD1. The CDR3 runs 16 residues. CDR1 is SGHNT, CDR2 YYREEE, per germline (reference sequence). V was pared by 3 bases and J by 5 bases, with 9 bases of the junction left unmatched. The CDR3 region is CASSSGAGQGDNEQFF. The CDR3, as DNA: TGTGCCAGCAGCTCTGGCGCGGGACAGGGAGACAATGAGCAGTTCTTC.

In its sample, this clone was seen once. This chain uses TRBV3-1 (or the pseudogene TRBV3-2) with TRBJ2-5; D may be TRBD2 (7 bases). V was shortened by 2 bases and J by 4 bases, with 14 bases between the two germline ends. This CDR3 is built from 15 residues. Germline V gene sequence: CDR1 LGHDT, CDR2 YNNKEL (reference sequence). The CDR3 protein is CASSQKGAGAETQYF. CDR3 coding DNA: TGTGCCAGCAGCCAAAAAGGGGCGGGGGCAGAGACCCAGTACTTC.

The J gene is TRBJ1-1, the V gene TRBV12-3 or TRBV12-4, with D perhaps matching TRBD1 (6 bases). The CDR3 length is 13 residues. V dropped 1 base and J dropped 7 bases, with 10 bases sitting between them. CDR3 nucleotides: TGTGCCAGCAGTTTAGTTGGGGGCCTTGAAGCTTTCTTT. Amino acid sequence: CASSLVGGLEAFF.

The chain uses TRBV6-5 and TRBJ2-7; D possibly corresponds to TRBD1 (6 bases). Germline V gene sequence: CDR1 MNHEY, CDR2 SVGAGI. The CDR3 runs 12 residues. Between the trimmed V and J ends, which lost 3 bases and 7 bases, there was a span of 10 bases. In DNA form, the CDR3 reads TGTGCCAGCAGTTATACAGGGAATGAGCAGTACTTC. It specifies CASSYTGNEQYF.

The chain combines TRBV27 with TRBJ1-2; TRBD1 might be the D (6 bases). The CDR3 runs 12 residues. V lost 4 bases, J lost 6 bases, and 9 bases lay in between. The germline CDR1 and CDR2 sequences are MNHEY and SMNVEV (reference sequence). CDR3 coding DNA: TGTGCCAGCAGTTCAGGGGTCCATGGCTACACCTTC. This codes for CASSSGVHGYTF.